These 9 T cell receptor beta chains came from one sample sequenced in a study of blood T cell repertoires in COVID-19. The assay was immunoSEQ multiplex PCR, and TCRdb's table has in-frame clones only and misses some. This repertoire shows about 38,000 clones, roughly 87% found once; its top ten account for roughly 7.1%. Sequenced material: peripheral blood. The receptors derive from a human donor in a cohort sampled during active COVID-19.

This chain links TRBV6-5 with TRBJ1-1; D unresolved. The CDR3 consists of 15 residues. Germline V gene data show CDR1 as MNHEY and CDR2 as SVGAGI. Between the trimmed V and J ends, which lost 0 bases and 5 bases, there was a span of 13 bases. The CDR3 protein is CASSYSASLGTEAFF. CDR3 nucleotides: TGTGCCAGCAGTTACTCGGCAAGTCTCGGGACTGAAGCTTTCTTT.

The chain couples TRBV10-3 to TRBJ2-1; 7 bases are a match to TRBD2. V lost 6 bases, J lost 6 bases, and 5 bases stayed unmatched. CDR3 length: 13 amino acids. CDR1 and CDR2 from the germline V gene are ENHRY and SYGVKD. The chain's CDR3 is CAIRVPGGNEQFF. The DNA of the CDR3 is TGTGCCATCAGGGTACCGGGGGGCAATGAGCAGTTCTTC.

V gene TRBV19 combines with J gene TRBJ2-7; the D gene is possibly TRBD2 (5 bases). Per germline, CDR1 LNHDA and CDR2 SQIVND (reference sequence). CDR3 size: 13 residues. V lost 7 bases and J lost 7, with 17 bases in between. The CDR3, as DNA: TGTGCCAGTAAGGCTAGAGGGTCGAGGGAGCAGTACTTC. This encodes CASKARGSREQYF.

V is TRBV7-3 and J is TRBJ2-1, with TRBD2 matching 8 bases. Trimming removed 5 bases from V and 8 bases from J; junction bases left unmatched: 5. CDR1 is SGHTA and CDR2 is FQGTGA in the germline V gene. This CDR3 is built from 13 residues. CDR3 DNA sequence: TGTGCCAGCAGCGTAGCGGGGAGCGATGAGCAGTTCTTC. Its protein product is CASSVAGSDEQFF.

This clone has only one observation. The chain employs TRBV11-1 and TRBJ2-2; D is possibly TRBD1 (5 bases). The CDR3 contains 14 residues. Germline V gene lookup returns CDR1 SGHAT and CDR2 FQDESV (reference sequence). V lost 1 base to trimming and J lost 5 bases, with 8 bases between them. CDR3 residues: CASSLGGPTGELFF. CDR3 bases: TGTGCCAGCAGCTTAGGGGGCCCGACCGGGGAGCTGTTTTTT.

The rearrangement uses TRBV6-5 and TRBJ2-7; tentatively, D is TRBD2 (7 bases). CDR1 is MNHEY and CDR2 is SVGAGI in the germline V gene. The CDR3 runs 14 residues. V was pared by 7 bases and J by 0 bases, with 13 bases between. DNA for the CDR3: TGTGCCAGCACTAAGGGGGGGTTCTCCTACGAGCAGTACTTC. Translation: CASTKGGFSYEQYF.

The chain is built from TRBV7-6 and TRBJ2-5; the D gene is possibly TRBD1 (5 bases). Deletions cut 4 bases from V and 3 bases from J, with 12 bases between. Germline CDR1 and CDR2: SGHVS and FNYEAQ. CDR3 length equals 14 residues. CDR3 DNA: TGTGCCAGCAGCTCAATGACAGTGAAAGAGACCCAGTACTTC. Amino acids: CASSSMTVKETQYF. The complete variable domain, with remaining parts taken from reference TRBV7-6 and TRBJ2-5, reads GAGVSQSPRYKVTKRGQDVALRCDPISGHVSLYWYRQALGQGPEFLTYFNYEAQQDKSGLPNDRFSAERPEGSISTLTIQRTEQRDSAMYRCASSSMTVKETQYFGPGTRLLVL.

V is TRBV4-1 and J is TRBJ2-2; TRBD2 matches at 14 bases. V shed 1 base and J 7 bases; nucleotides not matched to a gene: 8. Germline CDR1 is MGHRA and CDR2 is YSYEKL. This CDR3 is 18 amino acids long. The CDR3 region is CASSQAGLAGGKGGELFF. In DNA form, the CDR3 reads TGCGCCAGCAGCCAAGCCGGACTAGCGGGGGGTAAGGGCGGGGAGCTGTTTTTT.

This chain links TRBV5-4 with TRBJ1-1, with D perhaps TRBD1 (5 bases). V was pared by 2 bases and J by 2 bases, with 10 bases between. CDR1 is SGHNT and CDR2 is YYREEE in the germline V gene (reference sequence). CDR3 size: 14 residues. CDR3 nucleotides: TGTGCCAGCAGCTTTTTGAGGACAAACACTGAAGCTTTCTTT. Protein product: CASSFLRTNTEAFF. The complete variable domain, with remaining parts taken from reference TRBV5-4 and TRBJ1-1, reads ETGVTQSPTHLIKTRGQQVTLRCSSQSGHNTVSWYQQALGQGPQFIFQYYREEENGRGNFPPRFSGLQFPNYSSELNVNALELDDSALYLCASSFLRTNTEAFFGQGTRLTVV.